This TCR beta chain was identified in a study of T cells expressing NK-cell markers. As for the study in general: Sequencing covered eight donors, seven HCMV-seropositive and one seronegative.

TCR beta cDNA was generated via 5'RACE template switching incorporating UMIs. Following a re-call of the 5' RACE reads, TCRdb has one entry per CDR3 protein and lacks DNA. This repertoire includes approximately 440,000 distinct CDR3 sequences. Findings and caveats of the study: Dominant NKG2C+ clonotype frequencies of roughly 1.0-7.0% of CD8+ T cells were measured in more than five donors.

The CDR3 totals 14 residues. CDR1 is MNHEY and CDR2 is SVGAGI in the germline V gene. For this clonotype: The antigen is undetermined.

This receptor was identified in a woman aged 45 to 65 in good health. The chain uses TRBV6-5 and TRBJ1-1. The sequencing input was blood T cells: a sorted CD56 or NKG2C T cell subset, CD4+ or CD8+ T cells, or bulk PBMC T cells (not recorded which). The CDR3 loop reads CASSYGGTGTEAFF.